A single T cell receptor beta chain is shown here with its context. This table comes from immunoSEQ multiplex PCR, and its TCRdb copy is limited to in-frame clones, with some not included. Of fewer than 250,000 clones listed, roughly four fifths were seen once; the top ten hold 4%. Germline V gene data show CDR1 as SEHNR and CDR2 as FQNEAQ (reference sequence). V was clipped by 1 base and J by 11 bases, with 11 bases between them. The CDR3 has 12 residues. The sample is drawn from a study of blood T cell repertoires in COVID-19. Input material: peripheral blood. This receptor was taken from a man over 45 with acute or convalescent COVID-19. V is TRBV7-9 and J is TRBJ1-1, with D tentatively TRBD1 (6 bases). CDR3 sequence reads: CASSLVAGAAFF. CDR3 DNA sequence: TGTGCCAGCAGCTTAGTTGCAGGGGCGGCTTTCTTT. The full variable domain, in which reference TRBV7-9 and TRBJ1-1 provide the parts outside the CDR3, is DTGVSQNPRHKITKRGQNVTFRCDPISEHNRLYWYRQTLGQGPEFLTYFQNEAQLEKSRLLSDRFSAERPKGSFSTLEIQRTEQGDSAMYLCASSLVAGAAFFGQGTRLTVV.